Listed below are T cell receptor beta chains from one sample, sequenced in a study of read filtering for tumor transcriptome and immune sequencing. TCRdb independently ran MiXCR on the reads; one entry per CDR3 protein. Found here are 57,000 or so distinct CDR3 sequences, approximately 20% of them singletons; the top ten hold more than 12%. The sample was a population of CD138-negative cells sorted from bone marrow. Every receptor here comes from a donor aged 40 or older with multiple myeloma. The conserved cysteine and the conserved F or W are not part of the CDR3 here.

V gene: TRBV5-1; CDR3 protein: ASSSSSYSVGEQF
V gene: TRBV23-1; CDR3 protein: ASSQSGSCGEQF
V gene: TRBV19; CDR3 protein: ASKLGRGDTGELF
V gene: TRBV6-5; CDR3 protein: ASSPDRFSGNTIY
V gene: TRBV5-1; CDR3 protein: ASSGDSYNEQF
V gene: TRBV24-1; CDR3 protein: ATRTGAGTEAF
V gene: TRBV7-9; CDR3 protein: ASSLDRGGIGEQF
V gene: TRBV6-5; CDR3 protein: ASSSNSGGTEAF
V gene: TRBV20-1; CDR3 protein: SAGLAGPYNEQF
V gene: TRBV20-1; CDR3 protein: SARGSKNTEAF
V gene: TRBV20-1; CDR3 protein: SARDRARLAKNIQY
V gene: TRBV12-3/TRBV12-4; CDR3 protein: ASSLRGVAF
V gene: TRBV28; CDR3 protein: ASSLGTSGRTDTQY
V gene: TRBV7-9; CDR3 protein: ASSPYSSTMNTEAF
V gene: TRBV19; CDR3 protein: ASSNSGGSYEQY
V gene: TRBV20-1; CDR3 protein: SAISSGSNNEQF
V gene: TRBV11-3; CDR3 protein: ASSNTGTVAQY
V gene: TRBV12-3/TRBV12-4; CDR3 protein: ASSWDRGQPQH
V gene: TRBV21-1; CDR3 protein: ASSDPGTGPYNEQF
V gene: TRBV29-1; CDR3 protein: SVDSVLGGEQY
V gene: TRBV28; CDR3 protein: ASSLPAGVSDTQY
V gene: TRBV5-1; CDR3 protein: ASRGTGGSYEQY
V gene: TRBV6-2/TRBV6-3; CDR3 protein: ASSSSYADTQY
V gene: TRBV28; CDR3 protein: ASRIAGGLDEQF
V gene: TRBV11-2; CDR3 protein: ASSPTGLVMEQY
V gene: TRBV6-5; CDR3 protein: ASRTRAPNNEQF
V gene: TRBV29-1; CDR3 protein: SVETLAGVGTQY
V gene: TRBV2; CDR3 protein: AGSGDRVKGDQF
V gene: TRBV10-2; CDR3 protein: ASREWGAYEQY
V gene: TRBV11-3; CDR3 protein: ASSLGGQTNEKLF
V gene: TRBV2; CDR3 protein: ASSSGSQETQY
V gene: TRBV20-1; CDR3 protein: SASDTPYEQY
V gene: TRBV12-3/TRBV12-4; CDR3 protein: ASSLNDRGHSPLH
V gene: TRBV20-1; CDR3 protein: SARGAEAGNTIY
V gene: TRBV18; CDR3 protein: ASSQVVDNEQF
V gene: TRBV5-5; CDR3 protein: ASSLAERETSTDTQY
V gene: TRBV5-1; CDR3 protein: ASSPGTIINEQF
V gene: TRBV2; CDR3 protein: ASMLQWNTEAF
V gene: TRBV7-9; CDR3 protein: ASSLTGRGETQY
V gene: TRBV29-1; CDR3 protein: SVEERYEQY
V gene: TRBV7-2; CDR3 protein: ASSMPQPGANVLT
V gene: TRBV2; CDR3 protein: ASSRGGKKETQY
V gene: TRBV7-2; CDR3 protein: ASSMGAGGRTNEQF